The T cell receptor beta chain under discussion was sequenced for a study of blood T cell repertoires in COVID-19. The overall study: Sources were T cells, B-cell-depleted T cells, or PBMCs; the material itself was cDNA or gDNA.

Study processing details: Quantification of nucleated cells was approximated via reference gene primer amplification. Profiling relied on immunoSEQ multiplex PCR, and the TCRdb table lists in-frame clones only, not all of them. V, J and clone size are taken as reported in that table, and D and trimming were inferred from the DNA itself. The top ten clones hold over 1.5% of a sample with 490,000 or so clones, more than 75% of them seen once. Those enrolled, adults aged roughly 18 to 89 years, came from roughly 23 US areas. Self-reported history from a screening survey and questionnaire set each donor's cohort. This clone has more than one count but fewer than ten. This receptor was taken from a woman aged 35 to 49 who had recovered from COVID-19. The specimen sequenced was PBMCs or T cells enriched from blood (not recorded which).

DNA of the CDR3: TGTGCCAGCAGCCTCCTTAGCGGGGACAATGAGCAGTTCTTC. Protein sequence: CASSLLSGDNEQFF. V and J are TRBV3-1 (or the pseudogene TRBV3-2) and TRBJ2-1; 8 nucleotides match TRBD2. The V gene end was trimmed by 4 bases and the J gene end by 5 bases; junction bases not matched to a gene: 4. Germline V gene data show CDR1 as LGHDT and CDR2 as YNNKEL (reference sequence). The CDR3 sequence is 14 residues long.